This passage covers 28 T cell receptor beta chains from one sample sequenced in a study of cytomegalovirus exposure and HLA in healthy donors. Sequencing used immunoSEQ multiplex PCR; TCRdb keeps in-frame clones, though not all of them. The sample yields 180,000 or so clones, more than 75% seen once. Sequencing was done on a sample of PBMCs. These receptors were obtained from a man aged 18 to 35 in good health and CMV-seropositive.

The chain is built from TRBV23-1 and TRBJ1-5, with no clear D. TRBV23-1 is identified as an open reading frame with a role that is uncertain. Between the trimmed V and J ends, which lost 4 bases and 3 bases, there was a span of 19 bases. This CDR3 comprises 17 residues. The CDR3 bases are TGCGCCAGCAGTCTTCGCAATCAAGTAGAAATCAATCAGCCCCAGCATTTT. This gives the protein CASSLRNQVEINQPQHF.

The chain recombines TRBV6-5 with TRBJ2-1, with D unresolved. Trimming pared 6 bases from V and 0 bases from J, leaving 9 bases between. CDR3 length: 14 residues. In germline, CDR1 is MNHEY, CDR2 SVGAGI. In DNA form, the CDR3 reads TGTGCCAGCAGCCTTGAGAGCTCCTACAATGAGCAGTTCTTC. Its protein product is CASSLESSYNEQFF.

V usage is TRBV27 and J usage is TRBJ2-7; 8 bases are a match to TRBD2. The CDR3 is 15 amino acids. CDR1 and CDR2 from the germline V gene are MNHEY and SMNVEV (reference sequence). V was clipped by 5 bases and J by 3 bases; unmatched bases: 9. As DNA, the CDR3 is TGTGCCAGCAGTGCCTCTAGCGGGTCCATCTACGAGCAGTACTTC. It encodes CASSASSGSIYEQYF.

This rearrangement joins TRBV5-4 to TRBJ2-7; the match to TRBD1 covers 10 bases. Germline CDR1 and CDR2: SGHNT and YYREEE (reference sequence). The CDR3 is 14 amino acids. J was trimmed by 4 bases and V by 3 bases; bases with no gene match: 4. The CDR3 nucleotides are TGTGCCAGCAGCTGGGGACAGGGGAATTACGAGCAGTACTTC. This sequence encodes CASSWGQGNYEQYF.

This clone was found once. The rearrangement uses TRBV5-6 and TRBJ1-5; a possible D gene is TRBD1 (5 bases). This CDR3 spans 14 amino acids. From germline, CDR1 is SGHDT and CDR2 YYEEEE. Trimming removed 4 bases at V and 5 bases at J, with 13 bases between. CDR3 loop: CASSAQGVYQPQHF. The CDR3 coding sequence is TGTGCCAGCAGCGCGCAGGGCGTCTATCAGCCCCAGCATTTT.

The chain uses TRBV25-1 and TRBJ2-3; 8 nucleotides agree with TRBD2. Germline assignment: CDR1 MGHDK and CDR2 SYGVNS. The J segment lost 4 bases and the V segment lost 3 bases, leaving 9 bases of the junction unmatched. There are 16 residues in the CDR3. CDR3 amino acids: CASSDSGLAGSDTQYF. In DNA, the CDR3 is TGTGCCAGCAGTGATTCCGGACTAGCAGGCTCAGATACGCAGTATTTT. Full variable domain (rest looked up from reference TRBV25-1 and TRBJ2-3): EADIYQTPRYLVIGTGKKITLECSQTMGHDKMYWYQQDPGMELHLIHYSYGVNSTEKGDLSSESTVSRIRTEHFPLTLESARPSHTSQYLCASSDSGLAGSDTQYFGPGTRLTVL.

This chain connects TRBV13 to TRBJ1-2, with a weak D call TRBD1 (5 bases). Trimming cost V 5 bases and J 0 bases, with 13 bases left between them. Germline V lookup: CDR1 PRHDT, CDR2 FYEKMQ (reference sequence). This CDR3 region has 15 residues. This CDR3 reads CASSRFGASNYGYTF. CDR3 nucleotide sequence: TGTGCCAGCAGCCGATTTGGGGCTTCTAACTATGGCTACACCTTC.

The V gene is TRBV18, the J gene TRBJ1-4; weak D call: TRBD1 (6 bases). This CDR3 contains 15 residues. V dropped 3 bases and J dropped 7 bases, with 15 bases sitting between them. Looked up from germline, CDR1 is KGHSH and CDR2 is LQKENI. The chain's CDR3 is CASSPKSGVLEKLFF. Here the CDR3 DNA reads TGTGCCAGCTCACCTAAGTCAGGGGTGCTTGAAAAACTGTTTTTT.

This clone was seen more than once but under ten times. Since no conserved phenylalanine or tryptophan closes the CDR3, a read error is the likely cause. It is unclear where the CDR3 begins or ends on the DNA, so no DNA is shown, and the CDR3 is as TCRdb lists it. V and J are TRBV12-5 and TRBJ1-5; TRBD1 is taken as the D call from the table, unchecked against the DNA. Germline V lookup: CDR1 LGHNT, CDR2 FRNRAP. The CDR3 numbers 8 amino acids, ends counted. CDR3 in amino acids: CASLQGAV.

This clone showed up just once. The gene calls are TRBV6-6 and TRBJ1-5; TRBD1 might be the D (5 bases). Germline-derived CDR1 and CDR2 are MNHNY and SVGAGI (reference sequence). The CDR3 extends over 16 amino acids. The V end lost 4 bases, the J end lost 7 bases, and 20 bases lay between the germline ends. The CDR3 sequence: CASSFFRRDRLQPQHF. The CDR3 DNA follows: TGTGCCAGCAGTTTCTTTCGCCGAGACAGATTACAGCCCCAGCATTTT.

This clone was counted between two and nine times. The V and J genes are TRBV9 and TRBJ2-7, with 8 bases matching TRBD2. This CDR3 comprises 15 residues. Losses at the gene ends were 5 bases for V and 2 bases for J; bases not matched to a gene: 9. Germline loops: CDR1 SGDLS, CDR2 YYNGEE. The CDR3 here is CASSDGGAAPYEQYF. CDR3 bases: TGTGCCAGCAGTGACGGGGGGGCCGCCCCCTACGAGCAGTACTTC. The entire variable domain, with the rest obtained from reference TRBV9 and TRBJ2-7, is as follows: DSGVTQTPKHLITATGQRVTLRCSPRSGDLSVYWYQQSLDQGLQFLIQYYNGEERAKGNILERFSAQQFPDLHSELNLSSLELGDSALYFCASSDGGAAPYEQYFGPGTRLTVT.

The chain links TRBV5-5 to TRBJ2-7; D possibly corresponds to TRBD1 (5 bases). Germline V CDR1 and CDR2: SGHKS, YYEKEE (reference sequence). V lost 0 bases and J 3 bases, leaving 13 bases between the germline ends. This CDR3 is built from 15 residues. The chain's CDR3 is CASSLVGQVHYEQYF. The CDR3 DNA sequence: TGTGCCAGCAGCTTGGTGGGGCAGGTACACTACGAGCAGTACTTC.

This clone was counted a single time. The chain has TRBV7-2 and TRBJ2-7; D is possibly TRBD2 (6 bases). Germline V gives CDR1 SGHTA, CDR2 FQGNSA. This CDR3 is built from 15 residues. Trimming stripped 5 bases from V and 3 bases from J, with 17 bases between. CDR3 loop: CASSANPLAYYEQYF. CDR3 nucleotides: TGTGCCAGCAGCGCAAATCCCCTAGCGTACTACGAGCAGTACTTC.

The V and J genes are TRBV7-9 and TRBJ2-3, with TRBD1 as a possible D gene (5 bases). V was pared by 3 bases and J by 2 bases, with 12 bases between. The CDR3 extends over 15 amino acids. In germline, CDR1 is SEHNR, CDR2 FQNEAQ (reference sequence). CDR3 protein: CASSLGQGTTDTQYF. The CDR3 DNA reads as TGTGCCAGCAGCTTGGGGCAGGGAACCACAGATACGCAGTATTTT.

V is TRBV4-2 and J is TRBJ2-1; perhaps TRBD2 as D (7 bases). The germline gives CDR1 LGHNA, CDR2 YNFKEQ. This CDR3 has 16 residues. Trimming removed 3 bases from V and 7 bases from J, with 19 bases in between. CDR3 residues: CASSHQGGGRGNEQFF. For the CDR3, the DNA is TGTGCCAGCAGCCACCAGGGAGGGGGTCGGGGGAATGAGCAGTTCTTC.

This chain uses TRBV11-3 with TRBJ2-7; 7 bases are a match to TRBD1. Looked up from germline, CDR1 is SGHNT and CDR2 is YENEEA. The CDR3 is 13 residues long. J lost 2 bases, V lost 4 bases, and 2 bases had no gene match. CDR3 residues: CASSSGQTYEQYF. DNA of the CDR3: TGTGCCAGCAGCTCGGGACAGACCTACGAGCAGTACTTC.

The V and J genes are TRBV7-9 and TRBJ2-2; possibly TRBD1 for D (6 bases). The ends were cut back, 6 bases at V and 0 bases at J, with 14 bases in the middle. The CDR3 contains 16 residues. CDR1 and CDR2 from the germline V gene are SEHNR and FQNEAQ (reference sequence). CDR3 DNA: TGTGCCAGCAGGCACACACAGGGCCCGAACACCGGGGAGCTGTTTTTT. This encodes CASRHTQGPNTGELFF.

The chain is built from TRBV5-4 and TRBJ2-3; 9 bases are a match to TRBD2. The CDR3 is made up of 16 amino acids. From germline, CDR1 is SGHNT and CDR2 YYREEE (reference sequence). Trimming at V came to 2 bases and at J to 6 bases, leaving 10 bases not matched to a gene. CDR3 protein: CASSFAWRGGRDTQYF. CDR3 coding DNA: TGTGCCAGCAGCTTCGCGTGGCGGGGGGGCCGTGATACGCAGTATTTT.

This chain links TRBV11-3 with TRBJ2-1; D may be TRBD1 (5 bases). Looked up from germline, CDR1 is SGHNT and CDR2 is YENEEA. Trimming shortened V by 3 bases and J by 4 bases, and 7 bases separated the two germline ends. The CDR3 is made up of 13 amino acids. The CDR3 region is CASSLTVYNEQFF. CDR3 nucleotide sequence: TGTGCCAGCAGCTTGACAGTATACAATGAGCAGTTCTTC.

This chain joins TRBV6-5 and TRBJ2-3; a possible D gene is TRBD2 (7 bases). Germline CDR1 reads MNHEY; CDR2 reads SVGAGI. V gave up 0 bases and J gave up 3 bases, with 10 bases separating them. The CDR3 spans 15 residues. Here the CDR3 reads CASSYSRGPTDTQYF. The CDR3 nucleotides are TGTGCCAGCAGTTACTCGCGGGGGCCGACAGATACGCAGTATTTT.

The chain recombines TRBV6-1 with TRBJ2-4, with 7 bases lining up with TRBD1. With V trimmed by 0 bases and J by 2 bases, 1 base remained unmatched. CDR3 length: 15 amino acids. Per the germline V gene, CDR1 is MNHNS and CDR2 is SASEGT. CDR3 nucleotides: TGTGCCAGCAGTGAAGCGACAGGGACCAAAAACATTCAGTACTTC. Amino acids: CASSEATGTKNIQYF.

The CDR3 nucleotides read TGCGCCAGCAGCCAAGGCCTGAGGGTAGCGGGGGGGCCGGGGCGGACCGGGGAGCTGTTTTTT. Residues: CASSQGLRVAGGPGRTGELFF. The chain links TRBV4-1 to TRBJ2-2; TRBD2 aligns across 11 bases. V was clipped by 1 base and J by 5 bases; unmatched bases: 18. The CDR3 consists of 21 residues. In germline, CDR1 is MGHRA, CDR2 YSYEKL.

The chain has TRBV7-3 and TRBJ1-1; tentative D call: TRBD1 (6 bases). The germline V gene has CDR1 SGHTA and CDR2 FQGTGA. The CDR3 loop spans 15 amino acids. Trimming left V 0 bases short and J 1 base short, with 9 bases between. CDR3 DNA sequence: TGTGCCAGCAGCTTAACAGGGGGTGGGAACACTGAAGCTTTCTTT. This sequence encodes CASSLTGGGNTEAFF. Looking up the rest from reference TRBV7-3 and TRBJ1-1 gives the full variable domain: GAGVSQTPSNKVTEKGKYVELRCDPISGHTALYWYRQSLGQGPEFLIYFQGTGAADDSGLPNDRFFAVRPEGSVSTLKIQRTERGDSAVYLCASSLTGGGNTEAFFGQGTRLTVV.

The genes are TRBV4-3 and TRBJ1-1; D perhaps matches TRBD1 (6 bases). The V gene's germline CDR1 is LGHNA and CDR2 YSLEER. V was trimmed by 1 base and J by 5 bases, leaving 14 bases between them. The CDR3 totals 15 residues. The chain's CDR3 is CASSQAIQGETEAFF. The CDR3 bases are TGCGCCAGCAGCCAAGCAATACAGGGAGAGACTGAAGCTTTCTTT.

The rearrangement uses TRBV4-1 and TRBJ2-7, with 9 bases matching TRBD1. Germline CDR1 reads MGHRA; CDR2 reads YSYEKL. V shed 4 bases and J 3 bases; nucleotides not matched to a gene: 7. CDR3 length: 15 amino acids. Here the CDR3 DNA reads TGCGCCAGCAGCCCCGGGACAGGGACCATCTACGAGCAGTACTTC. Protein sequence: CASSPGTGTIYEQYF.

The chain combines TRBV10-3 with TRBJ1-2; D may be TRBD1 (5 bases). The V end lost 8 bases, the J end lost 5 bases, and 12 bases lay between the germline ends. Per the germline V gene, CDR1 is ENHRY and CDR2 is SYGVKD. The CDR3 length is 12 residues. CDR3 bases: TGTGCCATCGAATCCCAGGGATATGGCTACACCTTC. Protein: CAIESQGYGYTF.

V is TRBV14 and J is TRBJ2-2; D possibly corresponds to TRBD1 (6 bases). Germline V gene data show CDR1 as SGHDN and CDR2 as FVKESK. With 4 bases removed from V and 4 bases from J, the gap between germline ends came to 16 bases. CDR3 length equals 16 residues. The chain's CDR3 is CASSPIGAGATGELFF. For the CDR3, the DNA is TGTGCCAGCAGCCCAATTGGGGCAGGGGCCACCGGGGAGCTGTTTTTT.

The DNA of the CDR3 is TGTGCCAGCAGCTTAACCCGGGACTCTACTACGGAGCAGTACTTC. It codes for CASSLTRDSTTEQYF. V and J are TRBV7-2 and TRBJ2-7, with a weak D call TRBD2 (6 bases). V was cut by 2 bases and J by 7 bases, with 18 bases left in between. CDR1 and CDR2 (germline): SGHTA, FQGNSA. The CDR3 extends over 15 amino acids. The entire variable domain, with the rest obtained from reference TRBV7-2 and TRBJ2-7, is as follows: GAGVSQSPSNKVTEKGKDVELRCDPISGHTALYWYRQSLGQGLEFLIYFQGNSAPDKSGLPSDRFSAERTGGSVSTLTIQRTQQEDSAVYLCASSLTRDSTTEQYFGPGTRLTVT.